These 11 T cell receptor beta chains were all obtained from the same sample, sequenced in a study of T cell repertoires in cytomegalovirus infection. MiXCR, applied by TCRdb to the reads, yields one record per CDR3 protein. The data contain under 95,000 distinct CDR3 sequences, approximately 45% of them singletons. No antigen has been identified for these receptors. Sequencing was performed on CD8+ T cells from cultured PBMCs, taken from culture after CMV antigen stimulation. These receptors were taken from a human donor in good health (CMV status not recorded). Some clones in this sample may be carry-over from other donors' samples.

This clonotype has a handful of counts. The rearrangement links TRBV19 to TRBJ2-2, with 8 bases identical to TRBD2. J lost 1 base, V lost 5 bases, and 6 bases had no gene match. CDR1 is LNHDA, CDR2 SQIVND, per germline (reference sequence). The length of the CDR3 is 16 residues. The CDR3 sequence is CASSLLSGRNTGELFF. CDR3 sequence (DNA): TGTGCCAGTAGTCTCCTAAGCGGGAGGAACACCGGGGAGCTGTTTTTT.

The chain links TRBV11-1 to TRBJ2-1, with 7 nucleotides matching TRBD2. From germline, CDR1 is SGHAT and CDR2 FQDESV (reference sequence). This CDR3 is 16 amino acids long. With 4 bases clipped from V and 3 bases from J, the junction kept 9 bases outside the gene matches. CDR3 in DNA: TGTGCCAGCAGCTCGGGGACCCAGCGGGGCTACAATGAGCAGTTCTTC. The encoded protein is CASSSGTQRGYNEQFF.

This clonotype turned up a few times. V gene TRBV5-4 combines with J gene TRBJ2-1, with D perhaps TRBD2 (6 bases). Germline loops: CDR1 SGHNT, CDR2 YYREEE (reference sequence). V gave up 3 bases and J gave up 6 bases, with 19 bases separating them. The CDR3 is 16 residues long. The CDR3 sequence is CASSSPRGALGNEQFF. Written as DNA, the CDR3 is TGTGCCAGCAGCTCTCCCCGCGGGGCCTTGGGCAATGAGCAGTTCTTC.

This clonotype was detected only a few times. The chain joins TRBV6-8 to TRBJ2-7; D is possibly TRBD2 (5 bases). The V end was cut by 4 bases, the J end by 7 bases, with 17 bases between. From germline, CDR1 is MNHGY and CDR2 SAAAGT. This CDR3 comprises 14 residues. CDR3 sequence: CASSSTSSPGEQYF. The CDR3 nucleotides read TGTGCCAGCAGTTCAACTAGTTCCCCGGGGGAGCAGTACTTC.

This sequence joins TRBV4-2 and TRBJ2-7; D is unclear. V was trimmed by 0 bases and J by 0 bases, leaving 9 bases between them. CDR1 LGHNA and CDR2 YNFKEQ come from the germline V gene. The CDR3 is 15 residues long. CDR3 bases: TGTGCCAGCAGCCAAGAGTTCCACAGCTCCTACGAGCAGTACTTC. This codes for CASSQEFHSSYEQYF.

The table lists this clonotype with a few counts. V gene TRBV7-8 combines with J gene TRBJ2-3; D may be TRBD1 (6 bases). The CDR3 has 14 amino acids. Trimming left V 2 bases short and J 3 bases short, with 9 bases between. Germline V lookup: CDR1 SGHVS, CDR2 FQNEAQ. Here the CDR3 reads CASSLIRGTDTQYF. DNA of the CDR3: TGTGCCAGCAGCTTAATCAGGGGTACAGATACGCAGTATTTT.

For the CDR3, the DNA is TGTGCCGCCCGGACAGGGGGCTTGAACACCGGGGAGCTGTTTTTT. Residues: CAARTGGLNTGELFF. This rearrangement joins TRBV7-9 to TRBJ2-2; 11 nucleotides line up with TRBD1. The CDR3 sequence is 15 residues long. Germline V CDR1 and CDR2: SEHNR, FQNEAQ (reference sequence). The V and J ends lost 11 bases and 1 base, in that order; junction bases with no gene match: 6.

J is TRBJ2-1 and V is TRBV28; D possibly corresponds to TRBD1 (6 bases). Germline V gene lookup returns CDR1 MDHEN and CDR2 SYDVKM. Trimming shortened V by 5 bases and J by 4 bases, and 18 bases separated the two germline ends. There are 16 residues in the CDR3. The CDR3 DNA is TGTGCCAGCAGTCCGCTGACAGGCGGAGCTTACAATGAGCAGTTCTTC. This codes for CASSPLTGGAYNEQFF.

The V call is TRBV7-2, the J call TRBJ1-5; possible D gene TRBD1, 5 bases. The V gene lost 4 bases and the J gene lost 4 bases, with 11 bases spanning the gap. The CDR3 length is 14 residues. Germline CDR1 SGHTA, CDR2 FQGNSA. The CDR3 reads CASSWGTANQPQHF. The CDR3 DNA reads TGTGCCAGCAGCTGGGGGACGGCTAATCAGCCCCAGCATTTT.

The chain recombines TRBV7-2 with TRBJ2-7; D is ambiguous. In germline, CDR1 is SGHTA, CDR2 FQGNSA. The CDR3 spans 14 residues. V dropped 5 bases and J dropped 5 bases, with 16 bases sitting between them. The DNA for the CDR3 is TGTGCCAGCAGCCCTTTGGTGGAGCCCAACGAGCAGTACTTC. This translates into CASSPLVEPNEQYF. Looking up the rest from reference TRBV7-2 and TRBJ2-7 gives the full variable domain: GAGVSQSPSNKVTEKGKDVELRCDPISGHTALYWYRQSLGQGLEFLIYFQGNSAPDKSGLPSDRFSAERTGGSVSTLTIQRTQQEDSAVYLCASSPLVEPNEQYFGPGTRLTVT.

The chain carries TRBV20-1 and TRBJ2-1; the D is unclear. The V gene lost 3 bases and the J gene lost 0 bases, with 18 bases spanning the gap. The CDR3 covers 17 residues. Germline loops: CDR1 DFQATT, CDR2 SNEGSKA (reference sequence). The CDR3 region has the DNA TGCAGTGCTAGGCTCCTGGGTCGGAAGAGCTCCTACAATGAGCAGTTCTTC. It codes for CSARLLGRKSSYNEQFF.